The clone carrying this T cell receptor (beta chain) was seen a single time. This sample was taken from a study of coeliac disease. Libraries were prepared by immunoSEQ multiplex PCR; TCRdb keeps only in-frame clonotypes and omits some of them. Of over a thousand clones listed, 55% to 70% are singletons. V gave up 3 bases and J gave up 7 bases, with 6 bases separating them. This CDR3 comprises 11 residues. CDR1 is SGHTA and CDR2 is FQGNSA in the germline V gene. This TCR derives from a woman between 50 and 59 years old with celiac disease on a gluten-free diet. Sequencing used intraepithelial lymphocytes from the gut. The V call is TRBV7-2, the J call TRBJ2-5; D remains ambiguous. The CDR3: CASSFGRTQYF. CDR3 in DNA: TGTGCCAGCAGCTTTGGGCGGACCCAGTACTTC.